This T cell receptor (beta chain) was captured in a study of T-cell memory formation after mild COVID-19. The overall study: Largely, the TCR clusters proved donor specific.

Study-wide findings and caveats: Clones which contracted sat mainly in CM and EM if CD4+, and in EMRA if CD8+.

The 5'RACE method, run with constant-segment primers, produced TCR alpha and TCR beta cDNA libraries (carrying sample barcodes and UMIs). MiXCR, applied by TCRdb to the 5' RACE reads, yields one record per CDR3 protein. Of about 130,000 distinct CDR3 sequences listed, 5% to 6.5% were seen once; the top ten hold roughly 2.2%. Losses at the gene ends were 5 bases for V and 4 bases for J; bases not matched to a gene: 6. The CDR3 is 15 amino acids. Regarding this clonotype: Its cognate antigen is unknown.

Sequencing was done on a sample of PBMCs or a T cell subset sorted from them (not recorded which). This sequence originates from an adult woman who had mild COVID-19 (a few samples of this study predate the infection). Cell type and time point are not known. The V gene is TRBV12-3 or TRBV12-4, the J gene TRBJ2-5; 11 positions agree with TRBD1. The DNA of the CDR3 is TGTGCCAGCAGTCAAGGACAGGGGGCGAGAGAGACCCAGTACTTC. This encodes CASSQGQGARETQYF.